A single sample gave rise to the 29 T cell receptor beta chains below, sequenced in a study of cytomegalovirus exposure and HLA in healthy donors. PCR amplification relied on 60 Vbeta primers (plus 13 Jbeta primers). This table comes from immunoSEQ multiplex PCR, and its TCRdb copy is limited to in-frame clones, with some not included. The sample has some 130,000 clones; about 74% are singletons. Sequencing was done on a sample of PBMCs. Every receptor here comes from a woman aged 55-69 years in good health and CMV-seronegative.

The V gene is TRBV7-2, the J gene TRBJ2-7; TRBD1 agrees at 9 bases. The V segment lost 3 bases and the J segment 7 bases; nucleotides outside the gene matches: 7. The germline V gene has CDR1 SGHTA and CDR2 FQGNSA. The CDR3 totals 14 residues. As DNA, the CDR3 is TGTGCCAGCAGCTTGGGGACAGGGTTTGGGGAGCAGTACTTC. Its translation: CASSLGTGFGEQYF.

The chain links TRBV18 to TRBJ1-4; 8 nucleotides line up with TRBD1. Per germline, CDR1 KGHSH and CDR2 LQKENI. This CDR3 contains 17 residues. The V gene end was trimmed by 0 bases and the J gene end by 4 bases; junction bases not matched to a gene: 7. Written as DNA, the CDR3 is TGTGCCAGCTCACCACCAATCGGACAGGGTGTTAATGAAAAACTGTTTTTT. Protein sequence: CASSPPIGQGVNEKLFF. The variable domain in full, completed from reference TRBV18 and TRBJ1-4, reads NAGVMQNPRHLVRRRGQEARLRCSPMKGHSHVYWYRQLPEEGLKFMVYLQKENIIDESGMPKERFSAEFPKEGPSILRIQQVVRGDSAAYFCASSPPIGQGVNEKLFFGSGTQLSVL.

This clone has only one observation. The rearrangement joins TRBV5-1 to TRBJ1-5; D unresolved. The CDR3 consists of 15 residues. The germline CDR1 and CDR2 sequences are SGHRS and YFSETQ. Trimming cost V 0 bases and J 6 bases, with 13 bases left between them. The CDR3 loop reads CASSLDGVPSQPQHF. In nucleotides, the CDR3 is TGCGCCAGCAGCTTGGATGGCGTACCTAGTCAGCCCCAGCATTTT.

The chain has TRBV7-6 and TRBJ2-1, with D possibly TRBD2 on 5 matching bases. Germline V CDR1 and CDR2: SGHVS, FNYEAQ. The ends were cut back, 5 bases at V and 13 bases at J, with 21 bases in the middle. The CDR3 spans 14 residues. The DNA for the CDR3 is TGTGCCAGCAGCCCCGCTTCGGGGAGTCACCAACAGTTCTTC. Translating gives CASSPASGSHQQFF.

The chain links TRBV19 to TRBJ1-1; D perhaps matches TRBD1 (6 bases). Trimming took off 7 bases at V and 0 bases at J, with 15 bases between the two ends. CDR1 and CDR2 (germline): LNHDA, SQIVND (reference sequence). This CDR3 spans 15 amino acids. The CDR3 sequence is CASIRGGGLNTEAFF. The CDR3 nucleotides read TGTGCCAGTATCCGAGGGGGGGGCTTGAACACTGAAGCTTTCTTT.

The rearrangement joins TRBV2 to TRBJ2-7; the match to TRBD1 covers 9 bases. This CDR3 contains 15 residues. The junction had 11 bases not matched to a gene; V was cut back by 5 bases and J by 6 bases. CDR1 is SNHLY, CDR2 FYNNEI, per germline. DNA for the CDR3: TGTGCCAGCAGTCCCACCGGGACAGGGAGAGGCGAGCAGTACTTC. This codes for CASSPTGTGRGEQYF.

V gene TRBV27 combines with J gene TRBJ2-1, with 11 bases matching TRBD1. J was trimmed by 8 bases and V by 7 bases; bases with no gene match: 10. This CDR3 is 15 amino acids long. Germline V CDR1 and CDR2: MNHEY, SMNVEV (reference sequence). The CDR3: CASNSGTGGKDEQFF. Written as DNA, the CDR3 is TGTGCCAGCAATTCCGGGACAGGGGGAAAGGATGAGCAGTTCTTC.

The rearrangement joins TRBV7-3 to TRBJ2-7, with 7 bases lining up with TRBD2. This CDR3 region has 14 residues. J was trimmed by 2 bases and V by 2 bases; bases with no gene match: 3. Looked up from germline, CDR1 is SGHTA and CDR2 is FQGTGA. CDR3 region: CASSLGLDPYEQYF. The CDR3 nucleotides are TGTGCCAGCAGCTTAGGACTAGACCCCTACGAGCAGTACTTC.

The chain has TRBV6-5 and TRBJ2-7; D is possibly TRBD1 (6 bases). The germline V and J ends were trimmed by 6 bases and 1 base, with 16 bases remaining between them. The CDR3 covers 15 residues. Germline-derived CDR1 and CDR2 are MNHEY and SVGAGI. CDR3 amino acids: CASSSTQGGSYEQYF. Here the CDR3 DNA reads TGTGCCAGCAGCTCAACACAGGGTGGGTCCTACGAGCAGTACTTC.

The CDR3 bases are TGCGCCAGCAGCCAAACTAGCGGGATGAACACCGGGGAGCTGTTTTTT. Residues: CASSQTSGMNTGELFF. The chain uses TRBV5-1 and TRBJ2-2, with 10 bases lining up with TRBD2. CDR3 size: 16 residues. Germline loops: CDR1 SGHRS, CDR2 YFSETQ. Trimming took 4 bases from V and 1 from J; bases not matched to a gene: 4.

The CDR3 reads CASSRSGGATNEKLFF. The DNA for the CDR3 is TGTGCCAGCAGCCGCTCGGGGGGTGCAACTAATGAAAAACTGTTTTTT. The chain recombines TRBV11-2 with TRBJ1-4; weak D call: TRBD1 (5 bases). The CDR3 contains 16 residues. With 5 bases removed from V and 0 bases from J, the gap between germline ends came to 13 bases. Per the germline V gene, CDR1 is SGHAT and CDR2 is FQNNGV.

V is TRBV19 and J is TRBJ1-2; 7 bases are a match to TRBD1. This CDR3 is 13 amino acids long. The V segment lost 4 bases and the J segment 6 bases; nucleotides outside the gene matches: 5. Germline values: CDR1 LNHDA, CDR2 SQIVND (reference sequence). This CDR3 is CASSRDRANGYTF. The CDR3 DNA sequence: TGTGCCAGTAGTAGAGACAGGGCGAATGGCTACACCTTC.

The J gene is TRBJ1-2, the V gene TRBV27, with 12 bases that match TRBD1. The CDR3 runs to 15 residues. CDR1 MNHEY and CDR2 SMNVEV come from the germline V gene (reference sequence). Unmatched junction bases numbered 6, after V lost 6 bases and J lost 4 bases. In DNA, the CDR3 is TGTGCCAGCAGGTCCCGGGACAGGGGGCTCTATGGCTACACCTTC. As protein: CASRSRDRGLYGYTF.

The chain links TRBV18 to TRBJ2-5, with D possibly TRBD1 on 6 matching bases. Germline CDR1 and CDR2: KGHSH and LQKENI. CDR3 length: 15 amino acids. Trimming took 0 bases from V and 5 from J, leaving 13 bases between them. CDR3 DNA sequence: TGTGCCAGCTCACCACCTGTAGCAGGGGCTGAGACCCAGTACTTC. The encoded protein is CASSPPVAGAETQYF.

This clone was counted a few times. The J gene is TRBJ2-5, the V gene TRBV7-2, with 7 bases fitting TRBD2. Germline lookup yields CDR1 SGHTA and CDR2 FQGNSA. CDR3 size: 13 residues. The V segment lost 8 bases and the J segment 4 bases; nucleotides outside the gene matches: 7. In DNA, the CDR3 is TGTGCCAGCGGGAGGGGCCCGGGAGAGACCCAGTACTTC. Its protein is CASGRGPGETQYF.

This chain links TRBV18 with TRBJ1-2; 8 bases align to TRBD1. J gave up 8 bases and V 5 bases, and 4 bases lay outside the gene matches. CDR3 length: 12 amino acids. Germline V CDR1 and CDR2: KGHSH, LQKENI. Written as DNA, the CDR3 is TGTGCCAGCTCAGCGACAGGGGACGGCTACACCTTC. Translated, it gives CASSATGDGYTF.

This sequence joins TRBV6-5 and TRBJ2-5; TRBD2 aligns across 10 bases. The germline gives CDR1 MNHEY, CDR2 SVGAGI. Trimming at V came to 0 bases and at J to 5 bases, leaving 6 bases not matched to a gene. The CDR3 is 16 amino acids. The CDR3 nucleotides read TGTGCCAGCAGTTACTCGGGTAGCGGGGGGTCGGAGACCCAGTACTTC. Translated: CASSYSGSGGSETQYF.

This rearrangement joins TRBV5-6 to TRBJ2-1; D uncertain. The CDR3 is 12 amino acids. Germline V gives CDR1 SGHDT, CDR2 YYEEEE. V was shortened by 2 bases and J by 10 bases, with 10 bases between the two germline ends. The CDR3 DNA follows: TGTGCCAGCAGCTTTACGAGCCTGGAGCAGTTCTTC. It codes for CASSFTSLEQFF.

This clone has a handful of counts. The chain couples TRBV6-5 to TRBJ1-1, with D hard to call. The ends were cut back, 8 bases at V and 1 base at J, with 14 bases in the middle. The CDR3 is made up of 14 amino acids. Germline V gene sequence: CDR1 MNHEY, CDR2 SVGAGI. The CDR3 sequence is CASGLGVWNTEAFF. The CDR3 region has the DNA TGTGCCAGCGGGCTCGGGGTCTGGAACACTGAAGCTTTCTTT.

This chain links TRBV28 with TRBJ2-7, with TRBD2 matching 8 bases. This CDR3 has 15 residues. The germline CDR1 and CDR2 sequences are MDHEN and SYDVKM. Trimming cost V 3 bases and J 0 bases; bases outside gene matches: 4. CDR3 residues: CASSFWSGSSYEQYF. CDR3 DNA sequence: TGTGCCAGCAGTTTCTGGAGCGGGAGCTCCTACGAGCAGTACTTC.

This sequence joins TRBV6-5 and TRBJ1-3; D is unclear. Trimming took off 5 bases at V and 4 bases at J, with 6 bases between the two ends. Per the germline V gene, CDR1 is MNHEY and CDR2 is SVGAGI. The CDR3 sequence is 12 residues long. CDR3 sequence reads: CASSGRGNTIYF. The DNA of the CDR3 is TGTGCCAGCAGTGGCAGAGGAAACACCATATATTTT.

V is TRBV10-2 and J is TRBJ1-1, with D uncertain. Trimming removed 8 bases at V and 1 base at J, with 8 bases between. In germline, CDR1 is WSHSY, CDR2 SAAADI. The CDR3 runs 12 residues. CDR3 protein: CASSFGNTEAFF. DNA of the CDR3: TGCGCCAGCTCCTTCGGGAACACTGAAGCTTTCTTT.

The CDR3 DNA follows: TGTGCCAGCAGTTACGAGGGACGGGAGAGTGAAAAACTGTTTTTT. Its translation: CASSYEGRESEKLFF. This rearrangement joins TRBV6-5 to TRBJ1-4; D possibly corresponds to TRBD1 (5 bases). The CDR3 runs to 15 residues. Germline V gives CDR1 MNHEY, CDR2 SVGAGI. Trimming took 2 bases from V and 7 from J, leaving 14 bases between them.

The rearrangement links TRBV5-1 to TRBJ2-2; perhaps TRBD1 as D (6 bases). V lost 2 bases to trimming and J lost 5 bases, with 13 bases between them. The CDR3 length is 15 residues. Germline-derived CDR1 and CDR2 are SGHRS and YFSETQ. The CDR3 reads CASSLLGQTTGELFF. The CDR3 DNA is TGCGCCAGCAGCTTACTAGGACAGACTACCGGGGAGCTGTTTTTT.

This chain joins TRBV19 and TRBJ1-4; TRBD1 aligns across 12 bases. With 9 bases clipped from V and 1 base from J, the junction kept 3 bases outside the gene matches. The CDR3 is 15 residues long. CDR1 and CDR2 (germline): LNHDA, SQIVND (reference sequence). CDR3 in amino acids: CASGTGGETNEKLFF. The DNA of the CDR3 is TGTGCCAGCGGGACAGGGGGCGAAACTAATGAAAAACTGTTTTTT.

The chain has TRBV18 and TRBJ1-5, with a tentative D call TRBD1 (6 bases). Trimming shortened V by 0 bases and J by 6 bases, and 12 bases separated the two germline ends. Germline V gene lookup returns CDR1 KGHSH and CDR2 LQKENI. The CDR3 runs to 15 residues. The DNA for the CDR3 is TGTGCCAGCTCACCACCGACAGGTCGGGGTCAGCCCCAGCATTTT. Translated: CASSPPTGRGQPQHF.

This clone was observed a handful of times. The CDR3 loop is CASTKWEKNTEAFF. CDR3 bases: TGTGCCAGCACTAAATGGGAGAAGAACACTGAAGCTTTCTTT. The chain employs TRBV11-2 and TRBJ1-1; D is uncertain. This CDR3 spans 14 amino acids. Trimming took off 7 bases at V and 1 base at J, with 13 bases between the two ends. Germline CDR1 and CDR2: SGHAT and FQNNGV.

V is TRBV4-1 and J is TRBJ2-2; 12 bases are a match to TRBD1. The germline CDR1 and CDR2 sequences are MGHRA and YSYEKL. J lost 4 bases, V lost 7 bases, and 4 bases had no gene match. The CDR3 length is 15 residues. In nucleotides, the CDR3 is TGCGCCAGCACCGGGGGACAGGGGGCCACCGGGGAGCTGTTTTTT. Its protein product is CASTGGQGATGELFF.

This sequence joins TRBV7-9 and TRBJ2-5, with 7 bases matching TRBD2. The germline CDR1 and CDR2 sequences are SEHNR and FQNEAQ (reference sequence). The length of the CDR3 is 15 residues. With V trimmed by 0 bases and J by 5 bases, 6 bases remained unmatched. The CDR3 DNA is TGTGCCAGCAGCTTAGCAGCGGGAAGACAGGAGACCCAGTACTTC. Protein sequence: CASSLAAGRQETQYF.